The sequence of this T cell receptor beta chain was determined in a study of control samples from healthy donors and cancer patients. The data were produced by immunoSEQ multiplex PCR, yet TCRdb's version contains in-frame clones alone and is incomplete. Of over 85,000 clones in the sample, about 91% were seen once. This clone has just one count. Material: blood. This TCR was sampled from a woman aged 18-35 years in good health.

The CDR3 loop is CASSDGGHEKLFF. The CDR3 region has the DNA TGCGCCAGCAGTGACGGAGGACATGAAAAACTGTTTTTT. This chain uses TRBV5-1 with TRBJ1-4, with D unresolved. The germline V gene has CDR1 SGHRS and CDR2 YFSETQ. CDR3 length equals 13 residues. V was clipped by 5 bases and J by 6 bases, with 11 bases between them.